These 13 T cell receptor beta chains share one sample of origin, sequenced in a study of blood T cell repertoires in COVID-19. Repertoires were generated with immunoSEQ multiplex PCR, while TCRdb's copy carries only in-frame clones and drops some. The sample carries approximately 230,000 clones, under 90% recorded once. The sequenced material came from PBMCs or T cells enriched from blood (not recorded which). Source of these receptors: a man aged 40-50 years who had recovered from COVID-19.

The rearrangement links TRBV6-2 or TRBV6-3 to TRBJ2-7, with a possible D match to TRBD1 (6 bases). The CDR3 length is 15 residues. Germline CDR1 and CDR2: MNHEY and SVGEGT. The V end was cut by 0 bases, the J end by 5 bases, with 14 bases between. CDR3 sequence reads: CASSYSAGAVDEQYF. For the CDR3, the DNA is TGTGCCAGCAGTTACTCGGCAGGGGCTGTCGACGAGCAGTACTTC.

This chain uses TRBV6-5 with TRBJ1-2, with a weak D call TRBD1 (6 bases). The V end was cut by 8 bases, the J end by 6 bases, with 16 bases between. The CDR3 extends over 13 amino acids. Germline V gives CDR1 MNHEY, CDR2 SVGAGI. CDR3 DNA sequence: TGTGCCAGCGGCCGGACAGTTAGCCATGGCTACACCTTC. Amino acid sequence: CASGRTVSHGYTF.

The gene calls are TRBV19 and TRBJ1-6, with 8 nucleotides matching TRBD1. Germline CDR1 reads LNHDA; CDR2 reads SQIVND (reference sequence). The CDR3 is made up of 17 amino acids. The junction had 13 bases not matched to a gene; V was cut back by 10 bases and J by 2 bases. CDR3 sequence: CATGTQGASPYNSPLHF. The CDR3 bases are TGTGCCACCGGCACCCAGGGGGCGAGCCCCTATAATTCACCCCTCCACTTT.

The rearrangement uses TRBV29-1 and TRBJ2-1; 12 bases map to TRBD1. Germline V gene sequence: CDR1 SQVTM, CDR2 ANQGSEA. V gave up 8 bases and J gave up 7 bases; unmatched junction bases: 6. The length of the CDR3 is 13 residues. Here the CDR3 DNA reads TGCAGCATCGGGACAGGGGGCAGAAATGAGCAGTTCTTC. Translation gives CSIGTGGRNEQFF.

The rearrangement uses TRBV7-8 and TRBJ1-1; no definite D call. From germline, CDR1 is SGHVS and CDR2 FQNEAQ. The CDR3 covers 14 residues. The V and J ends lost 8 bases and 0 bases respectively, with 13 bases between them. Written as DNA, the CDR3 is TGTGCCAGCGCCCTCGGGAGGTTGAACACTGAAGCTTTCTTT. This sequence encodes CASALGRLNTEAFF.

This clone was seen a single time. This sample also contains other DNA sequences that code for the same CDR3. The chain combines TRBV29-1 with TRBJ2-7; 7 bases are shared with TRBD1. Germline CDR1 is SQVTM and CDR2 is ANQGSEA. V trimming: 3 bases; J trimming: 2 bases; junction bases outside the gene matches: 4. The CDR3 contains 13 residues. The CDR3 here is CSVDGTDPYEQYF. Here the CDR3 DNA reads TGCAGCGTTGACGGGACAGACCCCTACGAGCAGTACTTC.

The CDR3 region has the DNA TGCGCCAGCAGCCAAGTTACCCGCGCCCCCGGTGGGGGCGGAGGGGCCAACGTCCTGACTTTC. It yields the protein CASSQVTRAPGGGGGANVLTF. The chain couples TRBV4-1 to TRBJ2-6, with D possibly TRBD1 on 6 matching bases. Per germline, CDR1 MGHRA and CDR2 YSYEKL. V dropped 1 base and J dropped 4 bases, with 26 bases sitting between them. The CDR3 loop spans 21 amino acids.

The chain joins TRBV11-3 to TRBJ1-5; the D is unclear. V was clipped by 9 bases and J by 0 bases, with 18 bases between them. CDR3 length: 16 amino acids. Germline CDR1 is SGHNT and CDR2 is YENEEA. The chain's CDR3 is CASRPLCRYSNQPQHF. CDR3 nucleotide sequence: TGTGCCAGTCGCCCACTATGTAGATATAGCAATCAGCCCCAGCATTTT.

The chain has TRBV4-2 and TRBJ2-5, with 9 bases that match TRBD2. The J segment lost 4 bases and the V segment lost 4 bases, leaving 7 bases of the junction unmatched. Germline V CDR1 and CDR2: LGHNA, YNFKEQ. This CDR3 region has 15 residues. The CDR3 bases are TGTGCCAGCAGCCCTGGAGCGGGGGGCGGAGAGACCCAGTACTTC. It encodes CASSPGAGGGETQYF.

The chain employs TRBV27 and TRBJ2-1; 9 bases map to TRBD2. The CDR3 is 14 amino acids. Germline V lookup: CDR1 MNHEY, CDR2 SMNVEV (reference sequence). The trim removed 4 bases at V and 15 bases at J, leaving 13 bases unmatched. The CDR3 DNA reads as TGTGCCAGCAGTTCCCTACAGCGGGGGGCCCCGTGGTTCTTC. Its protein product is CASSSLQRGAPWFF.

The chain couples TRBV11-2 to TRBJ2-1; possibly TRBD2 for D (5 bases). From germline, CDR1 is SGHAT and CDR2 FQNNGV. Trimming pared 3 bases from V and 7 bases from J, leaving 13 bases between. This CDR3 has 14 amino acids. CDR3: CASSLALEINEQFF. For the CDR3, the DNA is TGTGCCAGCAGCTTGGCACTAGAGATAAATGAGCAGTTCTTC.

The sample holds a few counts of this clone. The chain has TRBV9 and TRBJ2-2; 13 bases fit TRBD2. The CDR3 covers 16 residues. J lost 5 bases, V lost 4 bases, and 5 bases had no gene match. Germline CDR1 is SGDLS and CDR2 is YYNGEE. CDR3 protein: CASSPGTSGMTGELFF. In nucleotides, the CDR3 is TGTGCCAGCAGCCCCGGGACTAGCGGGATGACCGGGGAGCTGTTTTTT.

The CDR3: CASSLARGQGLFLPYEQYF. The CDR3 DNA reads as TGTGCCAGCAGCTTGGCCCGAGGACAGGGACTCTTTCTGCCCTACGAGCAGTACTTC. The gene calls are TRBV5-4 and TRBJ2-7; 8 nucleotides line up with TRBD1. V dropped 0 bases and J dropped 2; count of bases not matched to a gene: 16. Germline V gene sequence: CDR1 SGHNT, CDR2 YYREEE (reference sequence). The CDR3 spans 19 residues.